Below, 22 T cell receptor beta chains from the same sample are listed, as sequenced in a study of identical twins. TCRdb re-called the 5' RACE reads through MiXCR, storing one row per CDR3 protein. The sample includes hundreds of thousands of distinct CDR3 sequences, less than 25% of them seen just once. Another study also made use of these data, one on T cells expressing NK-cell markers.

The sample comprised CD4+ T cells sorted from blood. These receptors all come from a woman between 18 and 29 years old in good health.

This clonotype was detected a few times. At one end the junction does not follow the germline gene, possibly because of a read error. The rearrangement links TRBV20-1 to TRBJ2-3, with a possible D match to TRBD2 (6 bases). This CDR3 has 12 residues. Germline V gives CDR1 DFQATT, CDR2 SNEGSKA (reference sequence). CDR3 region: CCAQLALDTQYF. Written as DNA, the CDR3 is TGCTGTGCTCAACTAGCTCTAGATACGCAGTATTTT.

The V gene is TRBV12-3 or TRBV12-4, the J gene TRBJ2-2; 7 nucleotides agree with TRBD1. The CDR3 consists of 15 residues. The J segment lost 2 bases and the V segment lost 6 bases, leaving 6 bases of the junction unmatched. CDR3 nucleotides: TGTGCCAGCAGGCACAGGGGAGTAAACACCGGGGAGCTGTTTTTT. Translated, it gives CASRHRGVNTGELFF.

The table lists this clonotype with a few counts. The rearrangement links TRBV10-3 to TRBJ2-3, with 10 bases lining up with TRBD1. V shed 7 bases, J shed 2 bases, and the junction held 6 bases outside the gene matches. This CDR3 has 15 amino acids. Per the germline V gene, CDR1 is ENHRY and CDR2 is SYGVKD. The CDR3 region has the DNA TGTGCCATCAAAGCGGGACAGGGGATCACAGATACGCAGTATTTT. It translates to CAIKAGQGITDTQYF.

As DNA, the CDR3 is TGTGCCACCAGCAACCGGGACAGGGGCAATCAGCCCCAGCATTTT. Translated, it gives CATSNRDRGNQPQHF. The chain employs TRBV15 and TRBJ1-5; 9 bases align to TRBD1. Germline V gene data show CDR1 as LNHNV and CDR2 as YYDKDF (reference sequence). The J segment lost 2 bases and the V segment lost 4 bases, leaving 3 bases of the junction unmatched. The length of the CDR3 is 15 residues.

V gene TRBV20-1 combines with J gene TRBJ2-5; D not certain. Trimming left V 1 base short and J 2 bases short, with 11 bases between. The CDR3 is 14 residues long. Germline CDR1 DFQATT, CDR2 SNEGSKA (reference sequence). The CDR3 spells CSARVPGRQETQYF. The CDR3 bases are TGCAGTGCTAGAGTCCCTGGCCGACAAGAGACCCAGTACTTC.

This clonotype has a handful of counts. The chain carries TRBV7-3 and TRBJ2-1; TRBD2 matches 9 bases. CDR1 and CDR2 from the germline V gene are SGHTA and FQGTGA. This CDR3 spans 15 amino acids. V was pared by 2 bases and J by 8 bases, with 7 bases of the junction left unmatched. CDR3 residues: CASSLRRGGLDEQFF. The CDR3 nucleotides read TGTGCCAGCAGCTTACGGCGGGGGGGCCTAGATGAGCAGTTCTTC.

The chain recombines TRBV20-1 with TRBJ2-7; D is uncertain. Trimming took 2 bases from V and 0 from J, leaving 11 bases between them. The CDR3 has 14 residues. Germline assignment: CDR1 DFQATT and CDR2 SNEGSKA (reference sequence). CDR3: CSARKDASSYEQYF. The CDR3 region has the DNA TGCAGTGCTAGAAAGGACGCCAGCTCCTACGAGCAGTACTTC.

This clonotype was detected many times. The chain has TRBV11-2 and TRBJ1-1; D gene ambiguous. V shed 1 base and J shed 0 bases, with 9 bases lying between them. Germline V gene lookup returns CDR1 SGHAT and CDR2 FQNNGV. The CDR3 totals 15 residues. The CDR3 coding sequence is TGTGCCAGCAGCTTAGGGGGTCGGATGAACACTGAAGCTTTCTTT. It yields the protein CASSLGGRMNTEAFF.

At least ten counts were recorded for this clonotype. V usage is TRBV27 and J usage is TRBJ2-2; a weak D match, TRBD2 (5 bases). CDR1 and CDR2 (germline): MNHEY, SMNVEV (reference sequence). The CDR3 length is 14 residues. Trimming removed 2 bases at V and 6 bases at J, with 10 bases between. CDR3 DNA: TGTGCCAGCAGTTTAGAGGGCTTCGCCGGGGAGCTGTTTTTT. It yields the protein CASSLEGFAGELFF.

The table lists this clonotype with a count of one. The chain is built from TRBV12-3 or TRBV12-4 and TRBJ2-2; TRBD2 might be the D (6 bases). V was clipped by 3 bases and J by 7 bases, with 18 bases between them. The CDR3 runs to 16 residues. As DNA, the CDR3 is TGTGCCAGCAGTTTCTTCGGTCGGGGGAGGAGCGGGGAGCTGTTTTTT. Its protein product is CASSFFGRGRSGELFF.

The chain is built from TRBV7-2 and TRBJ1-2; a weak D match, TRBD1 (5 bases). The germline CDR1 and CDR2 sequences are SGHTA and FQGNSA. Trimming removed 6 bases at V and 6 bases at J, with 14 bases between. This CDR3 is 13 amino acids long. CDR3 in DNA: TGTGCCAGCAGGGGTGGGGGGTTCCATGGCTACACCTTC. It encodes CASRGGGFHGYTF.

As concerns this clonotype: The junction differs from germline at one of its ends, possibly a read error. The chain uses TRBV5-5 and TRBJ2-2; no clear D gene. Per germline, CDR1 SGHKS and CDR2 YYEKEE (reference sequence). The CDR3 has 12 residues. The CDR3 DNA follows: TGTGCCAGCAACTTGAACACCGGGGAGCTGTTTTTT. Translated, it gives CASNLNTGELFF. Combining the CDR3 with reference TRBV5-5 and TRBJ2-2 gives the whole variable domain DAGVTQSPTHLIKTRGQQVTLRCSPISGHKSVSWYQQVLGQGPQFIFQYYEKEERGRGNFPDRFSARQFPNYSSELNVNALLLGDSALYLCASNLNTGELFFGEGSRLTVL.

Worth noting for this clonotype: The junction departs from germline at one end; a sequencing error may be responsible. CDR3 in DNA: TGTGCCATCAGCCCCGGCCTCCTCAGCTGGGAACTTTTCTTT. Protein sequence: CAISPGLLSWELFF. V usage is TRBV4-2 and J usage is TRBJ1-1; D unresolved. Germline CDR1 is LGHNA and CDR2 is YNFKEQ. There are 14 residues in the CDR3.

V gene TRBV6-4 combines with J gene TRBJ2-7, with TRBD2 as a possible D gene (7 bases). V shed 2 bases and J shed 4 bases, with 12 bases lying between them. The CDR3 has 14 residues. Germline assignment: CDR1 MRHNA and CDR2 SNTAGT. For the CDR3, the DNA is TGTGCCAGCAGTGACGGGAGGGGGAGGTACGAGCAGTACTTC. Protein product: CASSDGRGRYEQYF.

The table lists this clonotype with a few counts. J is TRBJ1-3 and V is TRBV6-1, with D unresolved. CDR1 is MNHNS and CDR2 is SASEGT in the germline V gene. The CDR3 covers 13 residues. V was pared by 8 bases and J by 1 base, with 9 bases between. The CDR3 DNA reads TGTGCCAGCGGCCGGGCGTCTGGAAACACCATATATTTT. Translation: CASGRASGNTIYF.

The chain uses TRBV7-2 and TRBJ2-1; D may match TRBD1 or TRBD2 (6 bases each). Germline CDR1 is SGHTA and CDR2 is FQGNSA. Trimming pared 6 bases from V and 2 bases from J, leaving 14 bases between. The CDR3 covers 15 residues. In DNA form, the CDR3 reads TGTGCCAGCAGAAGGTCGGGGGACACCTACAATGAGCAGTTCTTC. Residues: CASRRSGDTYNEQFF. The variable domain in full, with the rest retrieved from reference TRBV7-2 and TRBJ2-1, is GAGVSQSPSNKVTEKGKDVELRCDPISGHTALYWYRQSLGQGLEFLIYFQGNSAPDKSGLPSDRFSAERTGGSVSTLTIQRTQQEDSAVYLCASRRSGDTYNEQFFGPGTRLTVL.

The rearrangement links TRBV3-1 to TRBJ2-7; D uncertain. The CDR3 length is 15 residues. V was clipped by 5 bases and J by 5 bases, with 19 bases between them. Germline lookup yields CDR1 LGHDT and CDR2 YNNKEL (reference sequence). The DNA of the CDR3 is TGTGCCAGCAGCATCTCGGGCAGACGACACCACGAGCAGTACTTC. Residues: CASSISGRRHHEQYF.

The sample holds a few counts of this clonotype. V usage is TRBV3-1 and J usage is TRBJ2-7, with D possibly TRBD1 on 5 matching bases. The CDR3 consists of 16 residues. From germline, CDR1 is LGHDT and CDR2 YNNKEL (reference sequence). The germline V and J ends were trimmed by 0 bases and 2 bases, with 14 bases remaining between them. CDR3 in amino acids: CASSQDVGASAYEQYF. The CDR3 DNA sequence: TGTGCCAGCAGCCAAGATGTTGGGGCCTCGGCCTACGAGCAGTACTTC.

The V and J genes are TRBV5-1 and TRBJ2-7, with D unclear. This CDR3 spans 14 amino acids. Germline lookup yields CDR1 SGHRS and CDR2 YFSETQ. The V and J ends lost 1 base and 0 bases respectively, with 8 bases between them. The CDR3 is CASSLFSSSYEQYF. The CDR3 DNA reads TGCGCCAGCAGCTTGTTCTCGAGCTCCTACGAGCAGTACTTC.

The sample holds a few counts of this clonotype. V is TRBV20-1 and J is TRBJ2-7, with D tentatively TRBD1 or TRBD2 (5 bases each). CDR1 is DFQATT, CDR2 SNEGSKA, per germline (reference sequence). Deletions cut 1 base from V and 8 bases from J, with 18 bases between. The length of the CDR3 is 14 residues. The CDR3 sequence: CSARVGTALRKQYF. The CDR3 bases are TGCAGTGCTAGAGTAGGGACCGCGCTACGCAAGCAGTACTTC.

This clonotype was recorded a few times. The chain links TRBV3-1 to TRBJ2-3; D may be TRBD2 (6 bases). V lost 4 bases and J 5 bases, leaving 16 bases between the germline ends. Germline assignment: CDR1 LGHDT and CDR2 YNNKEL (reference sequence). CDR3 length: 15 amino acids. The CDR3 DNA follows: TGTGCCAGCAGCCCTTTGTCCCCAGCGGGAGATACGCAGTATTTT. Translation: CASSPLSPAGDTQYF.

This sequence joins TRBV7-9 and TRBJ1-1; no firm D call. The germline V and J ends were trimmed by 2 bases and 5 bases, with 9 bases remaining between them. The CDR3 has 13 residues. Germline CDR1 is SEHNR and CDR2 is FQNEAQ (reference sequence). CDR3 DNA: TGTGCCAGCAGCTTACCGGGAAGGACTGAAGCTTTCTTT. Residues: CASSLPGRTEAFF.